Following are 2 T cell receptor beta chains from one sample sequenced in a study of cytomegalovirus exposure and HLA in healthy donors. Some clones are missing from TCRdb's copy, which holds only in-frame ones; the method was immunoSEQ multiplex PCR. The table records about 55,000 clones, approximately 90% of them present only once. Sequenced material: PBMCs. The source of these receptors is a man younger than 35 in good health and CMV-seronegative.

V usage is TRBV5-1 and J usage is TRBJ1-1; D is ambiguous. Germline CDR1 is SGHRS and CDR2 is YFSETQ. V gave up 0 bases and J gave up 6 bases, with 18 bases separating them. The CDR3 runs to 16 residues. CDR3 protein: CASSLGGSALKAEAFF. The CDR3, as DNA: TGCGCCAGCAGCTTGGGAGGGTCCGCCTTGAAGGCTGAAGCTTTCTTT.

The chain links TRBV29-1 to TRBJ2-3; 9 bases are shared with TRBD2. V was pared by 5 bases and J by 4 bases, with 4 bases of the junction left unmatched. Germline-derived CDR1 and CDR2 are SQVTM and ANQGSEA. The CDR3 is made up of 13 amino acids. This chain's CDR3 is CSVLTSGADTQYF. The CDR3 DNA sequence: TGCAGCGTTCTGACTAGCGGAGCAGATACGCAGTATTTT.